Sequencing of this TCR beta chain was carried out in a study of OX40 agonist ivuxolimab in advanced cancers. About the research overall: The patients received agonistic anti-OX40 (CD134) antibody ivuxolimab.

Per the germline V gene, CDR1 is LNHNV and CDR2 is YYDKDF (reference sequence). Trimming shortened V by 8 bases and J by 6 bases, and 13 bases separated the two germline ends. This CDR3 has 13 residues. Profiled with immunoSEQ multiplex PCR; TCRdb holds only in-frame clones, not every one. Among about 82,000 clones listed, approximately 86% were seen once. The starting material was CD4+ or CD8+ T cells sorted from blood, obtained in a trial of the OX40 agonist ivuxolimab. The TCR was taken from an adult with an advanced solid tumor such as melanoma, head and neck, liver or kidney cancer. The chain joins TRBV15 to TRBJ1-4; a weak D match, TRBD1 (6 bases). The CDR3 DNA sequence: TGTGCCACCTCTGGGGGCGTTTATGAAAAACTGTTTTTT. Protein sequence: CATSGGVYEKLFF.